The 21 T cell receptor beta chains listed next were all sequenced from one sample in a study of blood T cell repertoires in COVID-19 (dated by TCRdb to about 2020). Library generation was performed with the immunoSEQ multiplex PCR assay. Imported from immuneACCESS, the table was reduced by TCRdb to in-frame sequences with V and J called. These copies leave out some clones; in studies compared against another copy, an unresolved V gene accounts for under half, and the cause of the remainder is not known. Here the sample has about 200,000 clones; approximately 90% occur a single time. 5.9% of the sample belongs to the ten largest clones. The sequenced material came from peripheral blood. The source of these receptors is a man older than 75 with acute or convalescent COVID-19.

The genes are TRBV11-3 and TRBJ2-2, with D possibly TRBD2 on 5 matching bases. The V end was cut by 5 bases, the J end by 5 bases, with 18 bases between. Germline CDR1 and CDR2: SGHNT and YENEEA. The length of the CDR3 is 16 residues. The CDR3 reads CASSPGGSDSTGELFF. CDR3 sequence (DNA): TGTGCCAGCAGCCCTGGCGGCTCGGACTCAACCGGGGAGCTGTTTTTT.

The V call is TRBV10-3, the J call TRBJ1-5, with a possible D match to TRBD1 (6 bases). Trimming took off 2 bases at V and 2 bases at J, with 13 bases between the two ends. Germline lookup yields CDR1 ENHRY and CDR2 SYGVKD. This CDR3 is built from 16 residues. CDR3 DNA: TGTGCCATCAGTGAGAGGGGGGGCGCAGGCAATCAGCCCCAGCATTTT. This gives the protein CAISERGGAGNQPQHF.

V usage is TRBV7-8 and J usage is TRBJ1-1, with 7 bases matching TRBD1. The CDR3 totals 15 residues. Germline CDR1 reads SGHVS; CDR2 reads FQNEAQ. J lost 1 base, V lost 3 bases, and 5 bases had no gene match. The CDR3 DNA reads TGTGCCAGCAGCTTGATGGGACAGACGAACACTGAAGCTTTCTTT. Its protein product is CASSLMGQTNTEAFF.

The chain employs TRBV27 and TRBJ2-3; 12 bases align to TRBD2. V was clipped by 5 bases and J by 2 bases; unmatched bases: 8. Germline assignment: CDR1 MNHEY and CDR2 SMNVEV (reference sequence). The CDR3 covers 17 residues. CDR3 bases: TGTGCCAGCAGTATGCTCCGACTAGCGGGAGTCACAGATACGCAGTATTTT. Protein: CASSMLRLAGVTDTQYF.

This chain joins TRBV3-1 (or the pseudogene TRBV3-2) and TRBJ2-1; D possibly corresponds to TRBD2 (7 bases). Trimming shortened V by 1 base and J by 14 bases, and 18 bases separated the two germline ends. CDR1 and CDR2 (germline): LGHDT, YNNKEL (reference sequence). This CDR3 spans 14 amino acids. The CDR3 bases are TGTGCCAGCAGCCAAGGTAGGGGGGGCACCAGGGAGTTCTTC. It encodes CASSQGRGGTREFF.

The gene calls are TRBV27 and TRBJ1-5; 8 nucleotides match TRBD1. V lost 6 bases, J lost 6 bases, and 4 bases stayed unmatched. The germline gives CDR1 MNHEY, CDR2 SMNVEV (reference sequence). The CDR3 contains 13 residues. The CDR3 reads CASSRGLSQPQHF. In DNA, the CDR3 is TGTGCCAGCAGCAGGGGGCTCAGTCAGCCCCAGCATTTT.

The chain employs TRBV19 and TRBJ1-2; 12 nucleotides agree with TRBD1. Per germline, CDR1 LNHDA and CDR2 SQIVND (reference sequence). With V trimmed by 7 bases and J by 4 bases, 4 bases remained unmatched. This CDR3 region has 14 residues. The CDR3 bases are TGTGCCAGTAACCCGGGACAGGGGGCCTATGGCTACACCTTC. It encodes CASNPGQGAYGYTF.

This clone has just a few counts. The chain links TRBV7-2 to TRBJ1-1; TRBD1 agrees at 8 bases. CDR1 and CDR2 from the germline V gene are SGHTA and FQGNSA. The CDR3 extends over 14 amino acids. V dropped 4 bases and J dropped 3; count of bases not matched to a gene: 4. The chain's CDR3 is CASSSGQGYTEAFF. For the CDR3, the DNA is TGTGCCAGCAGCTCAGGACAGGGCTACACTGAAGCTTTCTTT.

The CDR3 region has the DNA TGTGCCAGCAGTCTTAGCCCAGGGACTAGCGGTGGGCCCAAGCAGTACTTC. The encoded protein is CASSLSPGTSGGPKQYF. The genes are TRBV27 and TRBJ2-7, with 11 nucleotides matching TRBD2. This CDR3 spans 17 amino acids. Germline V CDR1 and CDR2: MNHEY, SMNVEV (reference sequence). V trimming: 5 bases; J trimming: 8 bases; junction bases outside the gene matches: 17.

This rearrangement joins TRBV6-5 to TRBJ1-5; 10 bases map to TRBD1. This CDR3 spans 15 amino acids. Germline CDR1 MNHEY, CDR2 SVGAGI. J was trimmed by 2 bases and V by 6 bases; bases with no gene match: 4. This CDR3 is CASRGTGVGNQPQHF. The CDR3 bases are TGTGCCAGCAGGGGGACAGGGGTTGGCAATCAGCCCCAGCATTTT.

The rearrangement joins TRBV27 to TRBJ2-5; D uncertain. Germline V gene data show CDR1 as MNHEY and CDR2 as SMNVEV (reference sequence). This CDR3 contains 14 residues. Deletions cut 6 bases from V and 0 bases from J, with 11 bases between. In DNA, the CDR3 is TGTGCCAGCAGAACGTTGCAGTACCAAGAGACCCAGTACTTC. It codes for CASRTLQYQETQYF.

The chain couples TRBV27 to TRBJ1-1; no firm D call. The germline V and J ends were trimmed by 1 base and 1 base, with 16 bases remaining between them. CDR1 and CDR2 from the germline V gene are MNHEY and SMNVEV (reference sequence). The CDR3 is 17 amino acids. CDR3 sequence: CASSLLASGRGNTEAFF. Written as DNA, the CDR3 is TGTGCCAGCAGTTTATTAGCCTCTGGACGGGGGAACACTGAAGCTTTCTTT.

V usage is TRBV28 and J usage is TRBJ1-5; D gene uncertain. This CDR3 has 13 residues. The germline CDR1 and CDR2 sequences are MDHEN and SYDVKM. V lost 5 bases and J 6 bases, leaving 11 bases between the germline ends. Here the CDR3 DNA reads TGTGCCAGCAGTACAGAGCACGGTCAGCCCCAGCATTTT. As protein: CASSTEHGQPQHF.

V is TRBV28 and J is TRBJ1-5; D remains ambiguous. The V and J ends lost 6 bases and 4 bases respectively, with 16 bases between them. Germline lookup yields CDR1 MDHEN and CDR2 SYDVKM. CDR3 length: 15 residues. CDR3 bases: TGTGCCAGCAGGGCAGAGGGAGGTGGGAATCAGCCCCAGCATTTT. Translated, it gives CASRAEGGGNQPQHF.

The CDR3 loop is CASSSTGTGNPYEQYF. The CDR3 coding sequence is TGCGCCAGCAGCTCAACCGGGACAGGGAATCCCTACGAGCAGTACTTC. The chain carries TRBV5-1 and TRBJ2-7; 9 nucleotides line up with TRBD1. V gave up 3 bases and J gave up 2 bases; unmatched junction bases: 9. Germline V gene sequence: CDR1 SGHRS, CDR2 YFSETQ. There are 16 residues in the CDR3.

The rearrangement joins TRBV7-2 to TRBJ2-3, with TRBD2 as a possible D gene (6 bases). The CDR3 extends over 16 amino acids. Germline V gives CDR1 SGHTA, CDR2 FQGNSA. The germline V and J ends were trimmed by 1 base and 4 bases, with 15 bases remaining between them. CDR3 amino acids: CASSLVGGTGSDTQYF. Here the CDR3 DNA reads TGTGCCAGCAGCTTAGTGGGCGGGACGGGGTCAGATACGCAGTATTTT.

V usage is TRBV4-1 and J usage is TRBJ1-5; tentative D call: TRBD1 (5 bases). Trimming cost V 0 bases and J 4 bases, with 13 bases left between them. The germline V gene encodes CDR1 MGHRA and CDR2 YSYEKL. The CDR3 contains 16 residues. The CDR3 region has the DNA TGCGCCAGCAGCCAAGACAGGACGGACACAAATCAGCCCCAGCATTTT. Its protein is CASSQDRTDTNQPQHF.

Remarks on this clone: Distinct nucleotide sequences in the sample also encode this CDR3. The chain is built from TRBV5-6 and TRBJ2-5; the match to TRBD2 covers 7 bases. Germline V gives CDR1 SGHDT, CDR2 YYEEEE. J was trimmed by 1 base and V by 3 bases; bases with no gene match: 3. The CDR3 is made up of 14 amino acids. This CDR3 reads CASSSTSAQETQYF. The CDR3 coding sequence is TGTGCCAGCAGCTCTACTAGCGCCCAAGAGACCCAGTACTTC.

DNA of the CDR3: TGTGCCAGCAGCCAAGATACGACTAGCGGCTCCTACAATGAGCAGTTCTTC. Protein product: CASSQDTTSGSYNEQFF. This chain joins TRBV3-1 (or the pseudogene TRBV3-2) and TRBJ2-1, with TRBD2 matching 9 bases. V shed 0 bases and J 0 bases; nucleotides not matched to a gene: 3. The V gene's germline CDR1 is LGHDT and CDR2 YNNKEL (reference sequence). This CDR3 comprises 17 residues.

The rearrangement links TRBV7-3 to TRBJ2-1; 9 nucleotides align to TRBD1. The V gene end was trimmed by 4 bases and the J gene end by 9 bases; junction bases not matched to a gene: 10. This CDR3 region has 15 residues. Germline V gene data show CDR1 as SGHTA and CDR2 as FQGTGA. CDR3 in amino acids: CASSSGTGRFGEQFF. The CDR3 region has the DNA TGTGCCAGCAGCTCCGGGACAGGGAGGTTTGGTGAGCAGTTCTTC. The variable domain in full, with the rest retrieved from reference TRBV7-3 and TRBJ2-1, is GAGVSQTPSNKVTEKGKYVELRCDPISGHTALYWYRQSLGQGPEFLIYFQGTGAADDSGLPNDRFFAVRPEGSVSTLKIQRTERGDSAVYLCASSSGTGRFGEQFFGPGTRLTVL.

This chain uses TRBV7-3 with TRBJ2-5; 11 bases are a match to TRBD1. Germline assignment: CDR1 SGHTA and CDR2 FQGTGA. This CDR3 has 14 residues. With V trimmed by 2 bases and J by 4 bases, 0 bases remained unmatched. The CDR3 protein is CASSLGTGGETQYF. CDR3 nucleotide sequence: TGTGCCAGCAGCTTAGGGACAGGGGGAGAGACCCAGTACTTC.